A selection of T cell receptor beta chains follows, all from one sample in a study of beta chain features in type 1 diabetes. TCRdb's copy holds only in-frame clones and misses some; the assay was immunoSEQ multiplex PCR. This sample has some 280,000 clones, with approximately 14% found just once. The sample taken for sequencing was naive CD4+ T cells from blood. These receptors were collected from a man aged 25 to 45 with type 1 diabetes. Each CDR3 is given with its conserved first and last residue. D genes are given only for firm matches. Rows give clone size only sometimes, using once, few, many, or a class for an expanded clone.

>17|TRBV7-3|TRBJ2-3|-|few
TGTGCCAGCAGCTTACGTTCAGAAGGGGCCGGGGGAGATACGCAGTATTTT
CASSLRSEGAGGDTQYF
>13|TRBV30|TRBJ2-3|TRBD2|-
TGTGCCTGGACTAGCGGGCACACAGATACGCAGTATTTT
CAWTSGHTDTQYF
>16|TRBV18|TRBJ1-2|TRBD1|-
TGTGCCAGCTCACCACGGTCGGGACAGGGGGCGCACGGCTACACCTTC
CASSPRSGQGAHGYTF
>15|TRBV11-1|TRBJ2-7|TRBD1|few
TGTGCCAGCAGCTGTACAGGGGCGGTCGGATACGAGCAGTACTTC
CASSCTGAVGYEQYF
>18|TRBV11-2|TRBJ2-1|-|-
TGTGCCAGCCGGGGGTTAGTAGGGCCCCTCAGGAACTACAATGAGCAGTTCTTC
CASRGLVGPLRNYNEQFF
>13|TRBV25-1|TRBJ1-3|-|few
TGTGCCAGCAGCCTGAGCTCTGGAAACACCATATATTTT
CASSLSSGNTIYF
>14|TRBV28|TRBJ2-1|TRBD2|-
TGTGCCAGCCTCAGGGCGGGAGCCTACAATGAGCAGTTCTTC
CASLRAGAYNEQFF
>11|TRBV20-1|TRBJ1-1|-|-
TGCAGTGCAAACAGGATTCCTGAAGCTTTCTTT
CSANRIPEAFF
>14|TRBV28|TRBJ2-1|-|few
TGTGCCAGCAGACCGCATTTGGAGTACAATGAGCAGTTCTTC
CASRPHLEYNEQFF
>14|TRBV14|TRBJ2-7|TRBD1|-
TGTGCCAGCAGAGCGACAGGGGGCTCGGGCGAGCAGTACTTC
CASRATGGSGEQYF
>9|TRBV20-1|TRBJ2-7|-|-
TGCAGTGCGGGCCTCACACAGCACTTC
CSAGLTQHF
>11|TRBV7-2|TRBJ2-7|-|-
TGTGCCAGCAGCTCCTTCTACGAGCAGTACTTC
CASSSFYEQYF
>15|TRBV30|TRBJ2-6|-|few
TGTGCCTGGGGTCGTGGAGGGGTGGGGGCCAACGTCCTGACTTTC
CAWGRGGVGANVLTF